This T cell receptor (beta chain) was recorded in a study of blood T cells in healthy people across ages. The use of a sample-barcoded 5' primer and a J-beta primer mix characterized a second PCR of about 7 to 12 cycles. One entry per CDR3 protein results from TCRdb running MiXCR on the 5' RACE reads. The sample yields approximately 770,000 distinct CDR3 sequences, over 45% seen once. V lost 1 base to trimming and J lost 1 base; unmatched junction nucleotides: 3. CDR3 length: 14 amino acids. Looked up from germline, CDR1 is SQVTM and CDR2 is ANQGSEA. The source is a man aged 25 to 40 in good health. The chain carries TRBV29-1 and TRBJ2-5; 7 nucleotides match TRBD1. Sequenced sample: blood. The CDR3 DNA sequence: TGCAGCGTTGAAGTTAGGACAGGCCAAGAGACCCAGTACTTC. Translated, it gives CSVEVRTGQETQYF.